A selection of T cell receptor beta chains follows, all from one sample in a study of Ad26.COV2.S vaccination and SARS-CoV-2 variants. Assay: immunoSEQ multiplex PCR; the TCRdb copy retains only in-frame clones and omits some. Of more than 300,000 clones detected, less than 90% appear once; the ten largest clones hold 6.4%. The sequenced sample was peripheral blood, obtained in a trial of Ad26.COV2.S vaccine versus placebo. These TCRs come from a person between 18 and 60 years old who received the Ad26.COV2.S COVID-19 vaccine or a placebo. Both conserved end residues are part of each CDR3. Fields, in order: clone size, V gene, D gene, J gene, CDR3 DNA, CDR3 protein. The D gene is left open where the match is weak. Some rows have no size entry. The others give once, few or many, or a class for an expanded clone.

clone_size: NA; v_call: TRBV28; d_call: NA; j_call: TRBJ2-5; cdr3_nt: TGTGCCAGCAGTAGCGTTAGGGGCGGGACCCAGTACTTC; cdr3_aa: CASSSVRGGTQYF
clone_size: few; v_call: TRBV12-5; d_call: NA; j_call: TRBJ2-2; cdr3_nt: TGTGCTAGTGCGGAGATCGGGGAGCTGTTTTTT; cdr3_aa: CASAEIGELFF
clone_size: NA; v_call: TRBV6-2/TRBV6-3; d_call: NA; j_call: TRBJ2-2; cdr3_nt: TGTGCCAGCAGTTACGCCTACCCGGGACGATCCACCGGGGAGCTGTTTTTT; cdr3_aa: CASSYAYPGRSTGELFF
clone_size: NA; v_call: TRBV6-2/TRBV6-3; d_call: NA; j_call: TRBJ1-2; cdr3_nt: TGTGCCAGCAGTACAGGATATGGCTACACCTTC; cdr3_aa: CASSTGYGYTF
clone_size: NA; v_call: TRBV18; d_call: NA; j_call: TRBJ1-2; cdr3_nt: TGTGCCAGCTCACCAGCTTCAGCCAGGCCTCTCTATGGCTACACCTTC; cdr3_aa: CASSPASARPLYGYTF
clone_size: NA; v_call: TRBV5-6; d_call: TRBD1; j_call: TRBJ1-2; cdr3_nt: TGTGCCAGCAGCTTCGGTGGAGGACAGGGGAACTATGGCTACACCTTC; cdr3_aa: CASSFGGGQGNYGYTF
clone_size: NA; v_call: TRBV4-2; d_call: NA; j_call: TRBJ1-1; cdr3_nt: TGTGCCAGCAGTTCGTCCAGTTTGGACACTGAAGCTTTCTTT; cdr3_aa: CASSSSSLDTEAFF
clone_size: NA; v_call: TRBV29-1; d_call: TRBD1; j_call: TRBJ2-5; cdr3_nt: TGCAGCGCCAAAAGGGACAGGGGGCTAGAGACCCAGTACTTC; cdr3_aa: CSAKRDRGLETQYF
clone_size: NA; v_call: TRBV15; d_call: NA; j_call: TRBJ2-7; cdr3_nt: TGTGCCACCAGCAGAGATGGGGATAGCCTTGGTGAGCAGTACTTC; cdr3_aa: CATSRDGDSLGEQYF
clone_size: NA; v_call: TRBV27; d_call: NA; j_call: TRBJ1-1; cdr3_nt: TGTGCCAGCAGTTGGTTGGTGAAGTTTAGGGTGTGCACTGAAGCTTTCTTT; cdr3_aa: CASSWLVKFRVCTEAFF
clone_size: NA; v_call: TRBV28; d_call: NA; j_call: TRBJ1-6; cdr3_nt: TGTGCCAGCAGTTTAGGGGGGCGCCCTAATTCACCCCTCCACTTT; cdr3_aa: CASSLGGRPNSPLHF
clone_size: NA; v_call: TRBV4-3; d_call: TRBD2; j_call: TRBJ2-7; cdr3_nt: TGCGCCAGCAGCCGACAACTAGCGGGCAGCTCCTACGAGCAGTACTTC; cdr3_aa: CASSRQLAGSSYEQYF
clone_size: NA; v_call: TRBV5-6; d_call: TRBD1; j_call: TRBJ1-1; cdr3_nt: TGTGCCAGCAGCCACACGGACAGGGGGCTGATCACTGAAGCTTTCTTT; cdr3_aa: CASSHTDRGLITEAFF
clone_size: NA; v_call: TRBV2; d_call: NA; j_call: TRBJ2-2; cdr3_nt: TGTGCCAGCAGTGAAGGACAGGCATTCGGGGAGCTGTTTTTT; cdr3_aa: CASSEGQAFGELFF
clone_size: NA; v_call: TRBV7-2; d_call: NA; j_call: TRBJ2-7; cdr3_nt: TGTGCCAGCAGCTTAGCGCACAGCTCCTACGAGCAGTACTTC; cdr3_aa: CASSLAHSSYEQYF
clone_size: NA; v_call: TRBV5-5; d_call: TRBD1; j_call: TRBJ2-7; cdr3_nt: TGTGCCAGCAGCCCGGGGACAGGAGACTACGAGCAGTACTTC; cdr3_aa: CASSPGTGDYEQYF
clone_size: NA; v_call: TRBV28; d_call: TRBD1; j_call: TRBJ2-3; cdr3_nt: TGTGCGAGCAGGGGGCCCTCGTCTGGAGATACGCAGTATTTT; cdr3_aa: CASRGPSSGDTQYF
clone_size: NA; v_call: TRBV7-9; d_call: NA; j_call: TRBJ1-2; cdr3_nt: TGTGCCAGCAGCTTAAGCGGCTACACCTTC; cdr3_aa: CASSLSGYTF
clone_size: few; v_call: TRBV4-3; d_call: TRBD2; j_call: TRBJ2-1; cdr3_nt: TGCGCCAGCAGCCCTCGGACTAGCGGGGGGGCCTCCTACAATGAGCAGTTCTTC; cdr3_aa: CASSPRTSGGASYNEQFF
clone_size: NA; v_call: TRBV28; d_call: NA; j_call: TRBJ2-1; cdr3_nt: TGTGCCAGCAGCATCAGGAGCTCCTACAATGAGCAGTTCTTC; cdr3_aa: CASSIRSSYNEQFF
clone_size: few; v_call: TRBV3-1/TRBV3-2; d_call: NA; j_call: TRBJ2-2; cdr3_nt: TGTGCCAGCAGCCAAGGGTCTCTAGCGCCGCTGTTTTTT; cdr3_aa: CASSQGSLAPLFF
clone_size: few; v_call: TRBV7-6; d_call: NA; j_call: TRBJ2-5; cdr3_nt: TGTGCCAGCAGCCCATCTAGAGGGGGGGAGACCCAGTACTTC; cdr3_aa: CASSPSRGGETQYF
clone_size: NA; v_call: TRBV6-5; d_call: TRBD1; j_call: TRBJ1-1; cdr3_nt: TGTGCCAGCGCGAGACAGGGCTTGGGCACTGAAGCTTTCTTT; cdr3_aa: CASARQGLGTEAFF
clone_size: NA; v_call: TRBV5-1; d_call: NA; j_call: TRBJ1-1; cdr3_nt: TGCGCCAGCAGTCCTGTTACAGGGAAGAACACTGAAGCTTTCTTT; cdr3_aa: CASSPVTGKNTEAFF
clone_size: NA; v_call: TRBV6-5; d_call: TRBD2; j_call: TRBJ2-1; cdr3_nt: TGTGCCAGCAGGCCCGGCCTAGCGGCCTACAATGAGCAGTTCTTC; cdr3_aa: CASRPGLAAYNEQFF
clone_size: NA; v_call: TRBV4-3; d_call: NA; j_call: TRBJ2-6; cdr3_nt: TGCGCCAGCAAAGCGGCGTCTGGGGCCAACGTCCTGACTTTC; cdr3_aa: CASKAASGANVLTF
clone_size: NA; v_call: TRBV9; d_call: NA; j_call: TRBJ2-2; cdr3_nt: TGTGCCAGCCTACCGGGGATCACCGGGGAGCTGTTTTTT; cdr3_aa: CASLPGITGELFF
clone_size: NA; v_call: TRBV11-2; d_call: NA; j_call: TRBJ2-1; cdr3_nt: TGTGCCAGCAGCTTAGTTGATGAGCAGTTCTTC; cdr3_aa: CASSLVDEQFF